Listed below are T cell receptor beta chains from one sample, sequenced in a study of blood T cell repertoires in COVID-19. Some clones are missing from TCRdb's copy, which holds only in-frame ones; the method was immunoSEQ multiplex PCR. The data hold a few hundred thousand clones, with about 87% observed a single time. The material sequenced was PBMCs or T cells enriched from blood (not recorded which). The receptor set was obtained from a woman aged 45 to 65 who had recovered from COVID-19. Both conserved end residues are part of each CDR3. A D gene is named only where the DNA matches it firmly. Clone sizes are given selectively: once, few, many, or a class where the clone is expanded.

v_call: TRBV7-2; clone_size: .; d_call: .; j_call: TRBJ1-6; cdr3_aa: CASSSTGSAPLHF; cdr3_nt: TGTGCCAGCAGCTCCACAGGGAGCGCGCCCCTCCACTTT
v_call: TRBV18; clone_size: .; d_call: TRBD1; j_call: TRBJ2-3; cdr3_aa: CASSPLQGAAGADTQYF; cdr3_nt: TGTGCCAGCTCACCATTACAGGGGGCAGCAGGTGCAGATACGCAGTATTTT
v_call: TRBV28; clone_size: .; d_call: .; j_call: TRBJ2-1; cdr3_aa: CASSKITLQASGNEQFF; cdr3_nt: TGTGCCAGCAGTAAGATTACCCTCCAGGCCTCGGGGAATGAGCAGTTCTTC
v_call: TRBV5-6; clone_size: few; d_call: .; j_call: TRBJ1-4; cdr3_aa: CASGNLGATNEKLFF; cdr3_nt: TGTGCCAGCGGGAACTTAGGGGCAACTAATGAAAAACTGTTTTTT
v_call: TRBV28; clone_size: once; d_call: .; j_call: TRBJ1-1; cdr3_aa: CASTRPPGTEAFF; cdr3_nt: TGTGCCAGCACCCGCCCTCCCGGGACTGAAGCTTTCTTT
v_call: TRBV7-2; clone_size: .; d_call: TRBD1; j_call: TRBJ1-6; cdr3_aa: CASSLDRGPNSPLHF; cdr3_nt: TGTGCCAGCAGCTTGGACAGGGGGCCCAATTCACCCCTCCACTTT
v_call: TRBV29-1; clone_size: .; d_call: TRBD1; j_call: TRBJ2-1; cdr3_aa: CSVRDRGLNNEQFF; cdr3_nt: TGCAGCGTACGAGACAGGGGGCTCAACAATGAGCAGTTCTTC
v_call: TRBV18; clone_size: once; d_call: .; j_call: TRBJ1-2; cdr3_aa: CASSPPLQGAGYTF; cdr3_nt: TGTGCCAGCTCACCACCTCTACAGGGTGCTGGCTACACCTTC
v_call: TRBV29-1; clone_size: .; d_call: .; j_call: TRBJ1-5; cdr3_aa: CSVVWGRNQPQHF; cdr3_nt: TGCAGCGTTGTTTGGGGGCGCAATCAGCCCCAGCATTTT
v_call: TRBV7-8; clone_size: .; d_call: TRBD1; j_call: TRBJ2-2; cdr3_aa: CASSLRNDRGNTGELFF; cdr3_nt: TGTGCCAGCAGCTTGCGGAACGACAGGGGGAACACCGGGGAGCTGTTTTTT
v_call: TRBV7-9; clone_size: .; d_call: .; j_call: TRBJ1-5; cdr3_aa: CASSPVGQLNQPQHF; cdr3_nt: TGTGCCAGCAGCCCAGTTGGACAGCTTAATCAGCCCCAGCATTTT
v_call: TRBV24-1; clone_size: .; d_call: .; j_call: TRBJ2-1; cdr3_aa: CATSDLTGSSYNEQFF; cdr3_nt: TGTGCCACCAGTGATTTGACGGGAAGTTCCTACAATGAGCAGTTCTTC
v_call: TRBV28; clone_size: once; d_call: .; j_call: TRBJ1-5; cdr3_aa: CASSPPGGNQPQHF; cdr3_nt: TGTGCCAGCAGTCCCCCAGGAGGAAATCAGCCCCAGCATTTT
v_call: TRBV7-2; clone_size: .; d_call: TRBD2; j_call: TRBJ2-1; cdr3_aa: CASSRGAGLYNEQFF; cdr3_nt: TGTGCCAGCAGCAGAGGAGCGGGACTTTACAATGAGCAGTTCTTC
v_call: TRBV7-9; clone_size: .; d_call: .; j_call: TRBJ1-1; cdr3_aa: CASSPPGQATEAFF; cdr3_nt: TGTGCCAGCAGCCCCCCTGGGCAGGCTACCGAAGCTTTCTTT
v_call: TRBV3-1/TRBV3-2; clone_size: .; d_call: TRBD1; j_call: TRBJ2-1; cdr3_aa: CASSLDRVNNEQFF; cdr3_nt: TGTGCCAGCAGCCTAGACAGGGTCAACAATGAGCAGTTCTTC
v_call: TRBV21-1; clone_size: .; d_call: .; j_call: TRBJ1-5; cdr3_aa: CASSRGQGLNQPQHF; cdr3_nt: TGTGCCAGCAGCAGAGGACAGGGCTTGAATCAGCCCCAGCATTTT
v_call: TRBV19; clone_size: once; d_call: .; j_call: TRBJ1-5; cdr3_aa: CASSKDTGSGQPQHF; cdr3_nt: TGTGCCAGTAGTAAAGATACAGGGTCCGGTCAGCCCCAGCATTTT
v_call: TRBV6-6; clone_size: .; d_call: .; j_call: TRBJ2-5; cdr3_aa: CASIPGGFQETQYF; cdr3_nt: TGTGCCAGCATTCCCGGAGGTTTCCAAGAGACCCAGTACTTC
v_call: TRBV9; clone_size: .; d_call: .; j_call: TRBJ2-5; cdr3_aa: CASTIGVGVQETQYF; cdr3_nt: TGTGCCAGCACCATAGGGGTAGGGGTCCAAGAGACCCAGTACTTC
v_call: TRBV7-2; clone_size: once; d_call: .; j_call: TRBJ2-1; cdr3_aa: CASSHRQLYNEQFF; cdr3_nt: TGTGCCAGCAGCCACCGACAGCTTTACAATGAGCAGTTCTTC
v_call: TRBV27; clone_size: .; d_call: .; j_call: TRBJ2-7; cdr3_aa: CASSWDTSYEQYF; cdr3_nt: TGTGCCAGCAGTTGGGACACCTCCTACGAGCAGTACTTC
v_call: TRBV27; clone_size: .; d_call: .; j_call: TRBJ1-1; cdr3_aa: CASSLTRGREAFF; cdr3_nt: TGTGCCAGCAGTCTAACTAGAGGGCGCGAAGCTTTCTTT
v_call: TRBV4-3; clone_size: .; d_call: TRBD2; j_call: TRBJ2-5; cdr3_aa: CASSQDLRLAGGPGETQYF; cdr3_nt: TGCGCCAGCAGCCAAGATCTAAGATTAGCGGGAGGGCCTGGGGAGACCCAGTACTTC